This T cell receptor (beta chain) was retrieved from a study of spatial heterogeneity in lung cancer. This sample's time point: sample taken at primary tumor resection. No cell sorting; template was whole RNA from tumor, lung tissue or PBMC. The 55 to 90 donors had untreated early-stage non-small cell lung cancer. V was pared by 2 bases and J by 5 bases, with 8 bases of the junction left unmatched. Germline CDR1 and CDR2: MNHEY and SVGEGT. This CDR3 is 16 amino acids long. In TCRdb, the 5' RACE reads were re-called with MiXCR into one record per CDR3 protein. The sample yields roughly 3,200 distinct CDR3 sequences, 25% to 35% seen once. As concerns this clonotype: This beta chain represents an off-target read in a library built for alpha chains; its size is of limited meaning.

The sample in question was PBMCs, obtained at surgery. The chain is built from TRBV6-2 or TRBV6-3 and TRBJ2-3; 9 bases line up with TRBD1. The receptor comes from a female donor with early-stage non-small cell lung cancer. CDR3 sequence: CASSYQQGAGGDTQYF. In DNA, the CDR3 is TGTGCCAGCAGTTACCAACAGGGGGCCGGGGGAGATACGCAGTATTTT.